This T cell receptor (beta chain) was identified during a study of yellow fever vaccine responses in identical twins (dated by TCRdb to the late 2010s). Study-wide context: Focusing on identical twins, the study followed the T cell clones that responded to the vaccine, and did so with precision. The paper as a whole reports these results and caveats: The T cell response to vaccination in identical twins was reported by the authors to appear partly convergent and partly personalized.

Library preparation was by RT-PCR. Sequencing used an Illumina HiSeq 2500. TCRdb reprocessing: public reads trimmed at Q25 with fastp, clones called with MiXCR, in-frame beta chains kept. Rows merge per CDR3 protein into single entries with the most common DNA and genes. Within this sample are about 19,000 distinct CDR3 sequences, with under 75% of them counted one time only. The ten biggest clones cover roughly 2.7% of the sample. CDR1 and CDR2 are drawn from the germline V gene: MNHEY, SVGAGI. V and J lose 4 bases and 8 bases, and a span of 8 bases separates them. From the cysteine up to the phenylalanine, the CDR3 has a length of 11 residues. Only the CDR3 DNA is retained, 33 bases long and in frame from the first base. Note on this clonotype: Its antigen specificity is not known. Per-base qualities were not stored, and no clone one base away is much larger.

Sample: T cells from blood (PBMCs), unsorted or a sorted subset (not recorded which), taken before or after yellow fever vaccination (not recorded which). The receptor was isolated from a woman aged 18-35 years who received the yellow fever vaccine. Donor details come from another sample of the same person, matched by shared clones. This chain is built from TRBV6-5 and TRBJ1-2, with the D segment identity uncertain. The sequenced DNA: TGTGCCAGCAGTTCCCCCTCAGGCTACACCTTC. This encodes CASSSPSGYTF.